This entry features one T cell receptor beta chain sequence. These data belong to a study of control samples from healthy donors and cancer patients. Assay: immunoSEQ multiplex PCR; the TCRdb copy retains only in-frame clones and omits some. This table has 90,000 to 100,000 clones, about 80% appearing once. This TCR was sampled from a woman in her twenties or thirties in good health. Sample: blood.

The CDR3 reads CASSYGADSGNTIYF. CDR3 nucleotides: TGTGCCAGCAGTTACGGGGCAGACTCTGGAAACACCATATATTTT. V is TRBV6-6 and J is TRBJ1-3, with TRBD1 as a possible D gene (5 bases). The CDR3 has 15 residues. CDR1 is MNHNY and CDR2 is SVGAGI in the germline V gene (reference sequence). The V and J ends lost 2 bases and 0 bases respectively, with 8 bases between them.